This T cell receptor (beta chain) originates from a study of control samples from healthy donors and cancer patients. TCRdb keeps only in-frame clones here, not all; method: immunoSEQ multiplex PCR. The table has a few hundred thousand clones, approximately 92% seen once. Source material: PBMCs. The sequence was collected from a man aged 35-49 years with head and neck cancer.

CDR3 bases: TGTGCCAGCAGCTTATCGGAACGCGGCTACACCTTC. Its protein product is CASSLSERGYTF. V is TRBV7-9 and J is TRBJ1-2; the D is unclear. The V end lost 2 bases, the J end lost 8 bases, and 9 bases lay between the germline ends. Looked up from germline, CDR1 is SEHNR and CDR2 is FQNEAQ (reference sequence). CDR3 length: 12 residues.